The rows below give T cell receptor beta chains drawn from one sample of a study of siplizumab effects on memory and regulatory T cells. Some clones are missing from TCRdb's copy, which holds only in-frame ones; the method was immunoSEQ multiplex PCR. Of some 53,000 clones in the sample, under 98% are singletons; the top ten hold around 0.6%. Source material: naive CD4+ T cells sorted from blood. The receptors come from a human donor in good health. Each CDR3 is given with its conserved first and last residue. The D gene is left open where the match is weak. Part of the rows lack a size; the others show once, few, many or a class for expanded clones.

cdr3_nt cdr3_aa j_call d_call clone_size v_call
TGCGCCAGCAGCGGTGGCCTAGCGGGAGGGGGCACCGGGGAGCTGTTTTTT CASSGGLAGGGTGELFF TRBJ2-2 TRBD2 - TRBV5-1
TGTGCCTGGAGTAACAGGGACGACCAGCCCCAGCATTTT CAWSNRDDQPQHF TRBJ1-5 - - TRBV30
TGTGCCAGCAGTTTACTTTCTGGGGCCAACGTCCTGACTTTC CASSLLSGANVLTF TRBJ2-6 - - TRBV27
TGTGCCAGCAGCTCGACTAGACAAACCGGGGAGCTGTTTTTT CASSSTRQTGELFF TRBJ2-2 - - TRBV11-1
TGTGCCAGCAGCCAGGACAGGGGCCAAGAGACCCAGTACTTC CASSQDRGQETQYF TRBJ2-5 TRBD1 - TRBV7-6
TGTGCCTGGAGTGCACTAGTCGACACCGGGGAGCTGTTTTTT CAWSALVDTGELFF TRBJ2-2 - once TRBV30
TGTGCCAGCAGGATTGGGCCCGTGAACTACGAGCAGTACTTC CASRIGPVNYEQYF TRBJ2-7 - - TRBV27
TGTGCTAGTGGTTTGCCCGGGGCGAACGAAGCTTTCTTT CASGLPGANEAFF TRBJ1-1 - - TRBV12-5
TGTGCCAGCAGCTCACAGGGGGCTGGGGCCAACGTCCTGACTTTC CASSSQGAGANVLTF TRBJ2-6 TRBD1 - TRBV7-3
TGTGCCAGCAGCCAATTCGGACTAGCGGGAGGAGAGACCCAGTACTTC CASSQFGLAGGETQYF TRBJ2-5 TRBD2 - TRBV7-2
TGTGCCAGCAGCTTAACCGGCTCTGGGGCCAACGTCCTGACTTTC CASSLTGSGANVLTF TRBJ2-6 - - TRBV7-3
TGTCCCATTCATAGGGGGGTTCCTGGCTACACCTTC CPIHRGVPGYTF TRBJ1-2 - - TRBV19
TGTGCCAGCAGTCCGGGGGGCACGAACACTGAAGCTTTCTTT CASSPGGTNTEAFF TRBJ1-1 - - TRBV28
TGTGCCAGCAGTTTCCCTGGGACGGACGAGACCCAGTACTTC CASSFPGTDETQYF TRBJ2-5 - - TRBV6-6
TGTGCCAGCTCCAGTGCAGAAAGAGATACGCAGTATTTT CASSSAERDTQYF TRBJ2-3 - - TRBV19
TGTGCCAGCAGAGGGACAGGGGGCGGCGAGCAGTACTTC CASRGTGGGEQYF TRBJ2-7 TRBD1 - TRBV2
TGTGCCAGCTCACGACGGGACGGACCCTACGAGCAGTACTTC CASSRRDGPYEQYF TRBJ2-7 - - TRBV18
TGTGCCAGCAGCCCCACAGGGATGAGAAATCAGCCCCAGCATTTT CASSPTGMRNQPQHF TRBJ1-5 - - TRBV2
TGCGCCAGCAGCTTGTTAGGACAGTACTCCTACGAGCAGTACTTC CASSLLGQYSYEQYF TRBJ2-7 - - TRBV5-1
TGTGCCTGGAGTGGCCTGGGACAGGGATTAACTGGGGCCAACGTCCTGACTTTC CAWSGLGQGLTGANVLTF TRBJ2-6 TRBD1 - TRBV30
TGCAGCGTGGGTGGACTAGCGGGGGACCCTGAGCAGTTCTTC CSVGGLAGDPEQFF TRBJ2-1 TRBD2 - TRBV29-1
TGTGCCAGCAGTTATTTCCGACAGGGTGGGGGCCCCCTCCACTTT CASSYFRQGGGPLHF TRBJ1-6 TRBD1 - TRBV6-6